What follows is one TCR beta chain and its context. As yet, its antigen is unknown. TCRdb's table, derived via immunoSEQ multiplex PCR, lists solely in-frame clones and lacks some. Among about 680,000 clones, approximately 73% were seen once, and the ten largest hold roughly 1.9%. The data were obtained in a study of shared clonotypes between healthy human individuals. Study-wide results and caveats: Having only a few donors restricted how much genetic and exposure-history diversity was captured.

V was clipped by 4 bases and J by 5 bases, with 11 bases between them. CDR3 size: 13 residues. Germline CDR1 and CDR2: SGHRS and YFSETQ. The receptor was isolated from a woman aged 25 to 45 in good health. Sequencing input: memory CD4+ T cells sorted from blood. Described subset: CD45RA-negative fraction. The J gene is TRBJ2-3, the V gene TRBV5-1; D not resolved. CDR3 coding DNA: TGCGCCAGCAGCCTATCCGGAGAAGATACGCAGTATTTT. Residues: CASSLSGEDTQYF.